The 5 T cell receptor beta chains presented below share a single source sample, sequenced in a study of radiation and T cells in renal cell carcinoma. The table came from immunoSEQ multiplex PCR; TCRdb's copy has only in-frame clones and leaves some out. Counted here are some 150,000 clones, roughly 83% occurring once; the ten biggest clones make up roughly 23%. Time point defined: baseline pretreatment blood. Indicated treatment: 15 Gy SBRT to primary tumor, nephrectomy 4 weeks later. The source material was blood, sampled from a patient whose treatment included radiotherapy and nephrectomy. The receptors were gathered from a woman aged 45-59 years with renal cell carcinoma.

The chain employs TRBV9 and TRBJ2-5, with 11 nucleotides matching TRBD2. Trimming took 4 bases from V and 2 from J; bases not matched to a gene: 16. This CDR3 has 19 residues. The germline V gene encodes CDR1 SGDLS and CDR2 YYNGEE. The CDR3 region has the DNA TGTGCCAGCAGCTCGCGTAGCGGGAGGGCTATGAGAACACAAGAGACCCAGTACTTC. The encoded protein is CASSSRSGRAMRTQETQYF.

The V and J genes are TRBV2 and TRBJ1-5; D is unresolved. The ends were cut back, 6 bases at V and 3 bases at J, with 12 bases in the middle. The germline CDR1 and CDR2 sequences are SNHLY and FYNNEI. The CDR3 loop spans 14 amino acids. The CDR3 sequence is CASSRSGYNQPQHF. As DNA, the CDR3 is TGTGCCAGCAGCCGAAGCGGTTACAATCAGCCCCAGCATTTT.

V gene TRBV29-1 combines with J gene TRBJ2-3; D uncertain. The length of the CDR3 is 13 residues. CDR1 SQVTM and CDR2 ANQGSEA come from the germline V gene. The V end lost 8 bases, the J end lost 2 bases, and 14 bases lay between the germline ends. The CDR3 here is CSPLAGLTDTQYF. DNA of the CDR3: TGCAGCCCCCTTGCCGGGCTCACAGATACGCAGTATTTT.

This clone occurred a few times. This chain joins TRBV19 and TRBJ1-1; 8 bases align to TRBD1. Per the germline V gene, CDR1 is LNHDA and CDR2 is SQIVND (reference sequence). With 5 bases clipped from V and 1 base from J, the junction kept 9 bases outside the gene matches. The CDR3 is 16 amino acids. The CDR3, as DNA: TGTGCCAGTAGTCCGGGACAGGCCATAAAGAACACTGAAGCTTTCTTT. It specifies CASSPGQAIKNTEAFF.

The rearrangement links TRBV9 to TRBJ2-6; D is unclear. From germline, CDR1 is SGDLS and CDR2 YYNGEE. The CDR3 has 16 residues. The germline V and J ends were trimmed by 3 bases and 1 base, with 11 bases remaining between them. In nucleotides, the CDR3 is TGTGCCAGCAGCGCCCGGACGGGTTCTGGGGCCAACGTCCTGACTTTC. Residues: CASSARTGSGANVLTF.